This paragraph reports one T cell receptor (beta chain). Its antigen is unidentified. The germline V gene has CDR1 SNHLY and CDR2 FYNNEI. This CDR3 region has 14 residues. V lost 3 bases and J lost 4, with 7 bases in between. The PCR contained 60 Vbeta and 13 Jbeta primers. The repertoire was sequenced with immunoSEQ multiplex PCR; TCRdb's copy has only in-frame clones and lacks some. This sample has roughly 180,000 clones, with about four fifths found just once. The sample originates from a study of cytomegalovirus exposure and HLA in healthy donors. General observations from the study: Being productive about 87% or about 30% of the time was typical of most TCR beta V segments in an earlier analysis. Three chains linked to CMV were shown in vitro to be specific for CMV antigens. 87-base-pair reads could not separate some V segments, including TRBV6-2 and TRBV6-3.

Sample: PBMCs. The TCR originated in a man aged 18 to 30 in good health and CMV-seronegative. The chain employs TRBV2 and TRBJ2-6; unclear D gene. CDR3 sequence: CASSEILGANVLTF. The CDR3 nucleotides are TGTGCCAGCAGTGAGATCCTAGGGGCCAACGTCCTGACTTTC.